This is a list of T cell receptor beta chains from one sample in a study of blood T cell repertoires in COVID-19. Libraries were prepared by immunoSEQ multiplex PCR; TCRdb keeps only in-frame clonotypes and omits some of them. Found here are hundreds of thousands of clones, over 75% of them singletons; the top ten hold approximately 8.8%. The sample comprised PBMCs or T cells enriched from blood (not recorded which). These receptors were obtained from a woman in her thirties or forties who had recovered from COVID-19. Both conserved end residues are part of each CDR3. The D gene is left open where the match is weak. A row's size may be missing; if present it is once, few, many or a size class.

J	D	size	V	CDR3	DNA
TRBJ2-5	TRBD1	NA	TRBV4-1	CASSRDDRTGQETQYF	TGCGCCAGCAGCCGAGACGACCGGACAGGTCAAGAGACCCAGTACTTC
TRBJ2-7	TRBD2	NA	TRBV5-4	CASSLPGGWSEQYF	TGTGCCAGCAGCTTACCGGGGGGTTGGAGCGAGCAGTACTTC
TRBJ1-4	NA	NA	TRBV5-6	CASRRGGAGKLFF	TGTGCCAGCAGGAGAGGGGGGGCGGGAAAACTGTTTTTT
TRBJ2-1	TRBD1	NA	TRBV7-2	CASSFYRGRSYNEQFF	TGTGCCAGCAGCTTCTACAGGGGTCGATCCTACAATGAGCAGTTCTTC
TRBJ2-3	TRBD2	NA	TRBV25-1	CASSEYGASGRDTQYF	TGTGCCAGCAGTGAATATGGGGCTAGCGGGAGAGATACGCAGTATTTT
TRBJ2-1	TRBD2	NA	TRBV23-1	CASTGRGLAFNEQFF	TGCGCCAGCACCGGCCGGGGACTAGCGTTCAATGAGCAGTTCTTC
TRBJ2-2	TRBD1	many	TRBV5-1	CASSMDRGTGELFF	TGCGCCAGCAGCATGGACAGGGGAACCGGGGAGCTGTTTTTT
TRBJ2-5	TRBD2	NA	TRBV27	CASSLRNSGAETQYF	TGTGCCAGCAGTTTGAGAAATAGCGGGGCGGAGACCCAGTACTTC
TRBJ2-5	NA	NA	TRBV5-1	CASSFSPGGAGETQYF	TGCGCCAGCAGCTTTTCACCGGGCGGGGCCGGAGAGACCCAGTACTTC
TRBJ2-6	NA	NA	TRBV5-4	CASSLEPRITSGANVLTF	TGTGCCAGCAGCTTGGAACCCAGGATAACCTCTGGGGCCAACGTCCTGACTTTC
TRBJ2-7	NA	NA	TRBV9	CASSVDSGTGFGYQYF	TGTGCCAGCAGCGTAGACAGCGGGACAGGTTTTGGGTACCAGTACTTC
TRBJ2-3	NA	NA	TRBV3-1/TRBV3-2	CASSQATGMSTDTQYF	TGTGCCAGCAGCCAAGCTACCGGGATGAGCACAGATACGCAGTATTTT
TRBJ1-2	TRBD1	NA	TRBV30	CAWSTTGGGDYGYTF	TGTGCCTGGAGTACTACAGGGGGCGGGGACTATGGCTACACCTTC
TRBJ1-6	NA	NA	TRBV3-1/TRBV3-2	CACNNSPLHF	TGTGCCTGTAATAATTCACCCCTCCACTTT
TRBJ2-5	TRBD2	NA	TRBV28	CASSPGLAERTQYF	TGTGCCAGCAGTCCGGGACTAGCGGAAAGGACCCAGTACTTC
TRBJ2-1	TRBD2	once	TRBV9	CASSVAGGGGLNEQFF	TGTGCCAGCAGCGTAGCCGGCGGGGGAGGGCTCAATGAGCAGTTCTTC
TRBJ2-2	NA	NA	TRBV24-1	CATSDPKGGTFSGELFF	TGTGCCACCAGTGACCCCAAGGGGGGGACCTTCTCCGGGGAGCTGTTTTTT
TRBJ2-3	TRBD2	NA	TRBV2	CASSGRLAGGLSDTQYF	TGTGCCAGCAGTGGCCGACTAGCGGGGGGGCTGTCGGATACGCAGTATTTT
TRBJ1-2	NA	NA	TRBV7-9	CASSLEGGTYGYTF	TGTGCCAGCAGCTTAGAGGGAGGGACCTATGGCTACACCTTC
TRBJ2-5	NA	NA	TRBV10-3	CAISPNPGGPQETQYF	TGTGCCATCAGCCCAAACCCGGGGGGCCCACAAGAGACCCAGTACTTC
TRBJ2-1	TRBD2	NA	TRBV7-3	CASSSRTSGPNEQFF	TGTGCCAGCAGCTCTCGGACTAGCGGCCCCAATGAGCAGTTCTTC
TRBJ1-1	TRBD1	NA	TRBV3-1/TRBV3-2	CASSPAGTGGYAEAFF	TGTGCCAGCAGCCCCGCCGGGACAGGGGGCTATGCTGAAGCTTTCTTT
TRBJ2-1	TRBD2	NA	TRBV6-5	CASSSQAGGPYNEQFF	TGTGCCAGCAGTTCCCAGGCGGGAGGTCCCTACAATGAGCAGTTCTTC
TRBJ1-5	NA	NA	TRBV10-3	CAISDPADGGQPQHF	TGTGCCATCAGTGACCCGGCCGATGGCGGTCAGCCCCAGCATTTT
TRBJ1-5	TRBD1	NA	TRBV3-1/TRBV3-2	CASSQGPGQRNQPQHF	TGTGCCAGCAGCCAGGGGCCGGGACAGAGGAATCAGCCCCAGCATTTT
TRBJ2-2	TRBD1	NA	TRBV5-1	CASSSTGTNTGELFF	TGCGCCAGCAGCTCGACAGGGACGAACACCGGGGAGCTGTTTTTT
TRBJ2-1	TRBD2	NA	TRBV11-3	CASSAASGGALGEQFF	TGTGCCAGCAGCGCCGCTAGCGGGGGGGCATTGGGTGAGCAGTTCTTC
TRBJ2-2	NA	NA	TRBV21-1	CASSLNPRAGNTGELFF	TGTGCCAGCAGTTTAAATCCGCGGGCAGGGAACACCGGGGAGCTGTTTTTT
TRBJ1-4	NA	few	TRBV30	CAWSPPGGYLGEKLFF	TGTGCCTGGAGTCCTCCGGGGGGCTATTTGGGTGAAAAACTGTTTTTT
TRBJ2-5	TRBD1	NA	TRBV2	CASRQGNYETQYF	TGTGCCAGCCGACAGGGAAATTATGAGACCCAGTACTTC
TRBJ2-2	NA	NA	TRBV3-1/TRBV3-2	CASSQGLANTGELFF	TGTGCCAGCAGCCAAGGACTAGCGAACACCGGGGAGCTGTTTTTT
TRBJ1-1	NA	NA	TRBV19	CASSRTANTEAFF	TGTGCCAGTAGTCGGACAGCGAACACTGAAGCTTTCTTT
TRBJ2-3	TRBD2	NA	TRBV6-2/TRBV6-3	CASSYSTTSAKRWGTDTQYF	TGTGCCAGCAGTTACTCGACGACTAGCGCCAAGAGGTGGGGCACAGATACGCAGTATTTT
TRBJ2-6	NA	NA	TRBV7-2	CASSLEQLGANVLTF	TGTGCCAGCAGCTTAGAACAGCTCGGGGCCAACGTCCTGACTTTC
TRBJ1-1	NA	once	TRBV15	CATSRRDTGSIVFF	TGTGCCACCAGCAGACGGGACACTGGATCTATTGTTTTCTTT
TRBJ2-4	NA	NA	TRBV3-1/TRBV3-2	CASSQETPGDKNIQYF	TGTGCCAGCAGCCAAGAGACCCCCGGGGACAAAAACATTCAGTACTTC
TRBJ1-6	NA	once	TRBV7-9	CASSGGTAGNSPLHF	TGTGCCAGCAGCGGGGGGACGGCGGGTAATTCACCCCTCCACTTT
TRBJ2-2	TRBD2	NA	TRBV23-1	CASSQSKLPTGGPLDTGELFF	TGCGCCAGCAGTCAATCAAAATTACCAACGGGAGGTCCCCTTGACACCGGGGAGCTGTTTTTT
TRBJ2-7	TRBD1	NA	TRBV7-9	CASSTDRGAGENEQYF	TGTGCCAGCAGCACCGACAGGGGGGCGGGAGAGAACGAGCAGTACTTC
TRBJ2-2	TRBD2	once	TRBV9	CASSVAAGANTGELFF	TGTGCCAGCAGCGTAGCGGCGGGGGCGAACACCGGGGAGCTGTTTTTT
TRBJ2-1	NA	once	TRBV5-6	CASSLDRYNEQFF	TGTGCCAGCAGCTTGGACAGATACAATGAGCAGTTCTTC
TRBJ1-5	NA	few	TRBV19	CASSIVAFNQPQHF	TGTGCCAGTAGTATAGTGGCCTTCAATCAGCCCCAGCATTTT
TRBJ2-3	TRBD2	once	TRBV11-2	CASSSGGRPDTQYF	TGTGCCAGCAGCAGCGGGGGGAGGCCAGATACGCAGTATTTT
TRBJ1-4	TRBD1	NA	TRBV19	CASSGPGTGFFHEKLFF	TGTGCCAGTAGTGGTCCCGGGACAGGTTTCTTCCATGAAAAACTGTTTTTT
TRBJ1-1	TRBD1	few	TRBV3-1/TRBV3-2	CASSLRQGNTEAFF	TGTGCCAGCAGTCTTCGACAGGGAAACACTGAAGCTTTCTTT
TRBJ2-3	TRBD2	NA	TRBV5-1	CASSFGRGSPSDTQYF	TGCGCCAGCAGCTTCGGACGCGGGAGTCCGTCAGATACGCAGTATTTT
TRBJ2-5	NA	once	TRBV6-1	CASSEVSSQETQYF	TGTGCCAGCAGTGAGGTCTCGAGTCAAGAGACCCAGTACTTC
TRBJ2-1	TRBD1	once	TRBV28	CASRKLTGGVHEQFF	TGTGCCAGCAGGAAGCTAACAGGGGGAGTACATGAGCAGTTCTTC
TRBJ2-7	TRBD2	NA	TRBV7-3	CASSPTGGSTYEQYF	TGTGCCAGCAGCCCCACGGGGGGGAGTACTTACGAGCAGTACTTC